These 15 T cell receptor beta chains originate from one sample sequenced in a study of blood T cell repertoires in COVID-19. Libraries were prepared by immunoSEQ multiplex PCR; TCRdb keeps only in-frame clonotypes and omits some of them. The sample lists about 300,000 clones, 70% to 90% occurring once. The specimen sequenced was peripheral blood. The origin of the receptors is a woman aged 50 to 60 with COVID-19, enrolled during active disease.

V gene TRBV5-1 combines with J gene TRBJ1-5; 7 nucleotides match TRBD1. From germline, CDR1 is SGHRS and CDR2 YFSETQ. The V and J ends lost 5 bases and 0 bases, in that order; junction bases with no gene match: 2. CDR3 length: 14 residues. CDR3 DNA sequence: TGCGCCAGCAGTACAGGGGATAGCAATCAGCCCCAGCATTTT. Protein product: CASSTGDSNQPQHF.

V is TRBV12-3 or TRBV12-4 and J is TRBJ2-7, with D unresolved. The CDR3 is made up of 12 amino acids. The V and J ends lost 5 bases and 6 bases respectively, with 11 bases between them. CDR3 in DNA: TGTGCCAGCAGTCCCCAGAACGCCGAGCAGTACTTC. Amino acids: CASSPQNAEQYF.

The V gene is TRBV6-5, the J gene TRBJ2-3, with 7 bases lining up with TRBD1. Trimming cost V 5 bases and J 6 bases; bases outside gene matches: 11. The CDR3 totals 15 residues. Germline V gene data show CDR1 as MNHEY and CDR2 as SVGAGI. The CDR3 region is CASSRQGGVRDTQYF. DNA for the CDR3: TGTGCCAGCAGTCGACAGGGTGGAGTTCGGGATACGCAGTATTTT.

This clone was seen a few times. V and J are TRBV6-5 and TRBJ1-2; tentatively, D is TRBD1 (6 bases). CDR1 MNHEY and CDR2 SVGAGI come from the germline V gene. The CDR3 loop spans 15 amino acids. V was pared by 2 bases and J by 6 bases, with 16 bases between. The CDR3 is CASSYRASGDHGYTF. The DNA of the CDR3 is TGTGCCAGCAGTTACAGGGCTTCAGGGGATCATGGCTACACCTTC.

CDR3 in DNA: TGTGCCACCAGCCGTAGCGGGACCAGCACAGATACGCAGTATTTT. Amino acid sequence: CATSRSGTSTDTQYF. The chain employs TRBV24-1 and TRBJ2-3; 8 nucleotides align to TRBD2. Trimming at V came to 7 bases and at J to 0 bases, leaving 5 bases not matched to a gene. The CDR3 runs to 15 residues. Germline assignment: CDR1 KGHDR and CDR2 SFDVKD.

The rearrangement links TRBV5-1 to TRBJ2-5; 11 bases match TRBD1. The CDR3 runs to 15 residues. Germline CDR1 reads SGHRS; CDR2 reads YFSETQ. J was trimmed by 4 bases and V by 3 bases; bases with no gene match: 5. The CDR3 DNA sequence: TGCGCCAGCAGCTGGAGGACAGGGGGCGTAGAGACCCAGTACTTC. It translates to CASSWRTGGVETQYF.

The chain has TRBV19 and TRBJ2-2; 12 bases match TRBD2. In germline, CDR1 is LNHDA, CDR2 SQIVND (reference sequence). CDR3 length equals 17 residues. J was trimmed by 7 bases and V by 5 bases; bases with no gene match: 11. CDR3: CASSPSSGRALGGELFF. CDR3 nucleotides: TGTGCCAGTAGTCCCTCTAGCGGGAGGGCATTGGGCGGGGAGCTGTTTTTT.

The V and J genes are TRBV20-1 and TRBJ1-2; a weak D match, TRBD1 (5 bases). V was cut by 3 bases and J by 8 bases, with 10 bases left in between. The germline gives CDR1 DFQATT, CDR2 SNEGSKA (reference sequence). This CDR3 spans 11 amino acids. CDR3 in amino acids: CSASAGKGYTF. The CDR3 nucleotides are TGCAGTGCTAGTGCAGGGAAGGGCTACACCTTC.

In nucleotides, the CDR3 is TGTGCCAGCTCACAGGGGAGGGGCGAAAAACTGTTTTTT. Translating it yields CASSQGRGEKLFF. The V call is TRBV18, the J call TRBJ1-4, with a tentative D call TRBD1 (5 bases). The germline V and J ends were trimmed by 4 bases and 8 bases, with 11 bases remaining between them. The CDR3 covers 13 residues. From germline, CDR1 is KGHSH and CDR2 LQKENI.

The chain is built from TRBV30 and TRBJ1-5; perhaps TRBD1 as D (5 bases). The CDR3 runs to 14 residues. Trimming took off 0 bases at V and 4 bases at J, with 10 bases between the two ends. Germline CDR1 reads GTSNPN; CDR2 reads SVGIG (reference sequence). The CDR3 protein is CAWSVRGLNQPQHF. CDR3 in DNA: TGTGCCTGGAGTGTAAGGGGATTGAATCAGCCCCAGCATTTT.

The chain has TRBV7-3 and TRBJ2-5; 8 positions agree with TRBD1. The trim removed 6 bases at V and 4 bases at J, leaving 7 bases unmatched. The CDR3 spans 14 residues. In germline, CDR1 is SGHTA, CDR2 FQGTGA. CDR3 amino acids: CASSQAGGRETQYF. The DNA for the CDR3 is TGTGCCAGCAGTCAGGCAGGGGGCCGAGAGACCCAGTACTTC. Filled out from reference TRBV7-3 and TRBJ2-5, the complete variable domain reads GAGVSQTPSNKVTEKGKYVELRCDPISGHTALYWYRQSLGQGPEFLIYFQGTGAADDSGLPNDRFFAVRPEGSVSTLKIQRTERGDSAVYLCASSQAGGRETQYFGPGTRLLVL.

This chain connects TRBV6-5 to TRBJ2-7; a weak D match, TRBD2 (5 bases). The V and J ends lost 0 bases and 1 base respectively, with 10 bases between them. The CDR3 extends over 15 amino acids. Germline V CDR1 and CDR2: MNHEY, SVGAGI. Here the CDR3 reads CASSYSRGPSYEQYF. As DNA, the CDR3 is TGTGCCAGCAGTTACTCACGCGGGCCTTCCTACGAGCAGTACTTC.

V and J are TRBV5-4 and TRBJ2-3, with TRBD1 as a possible D gene (5 bases). With 1 base removed from V and 6 bases from J, the gap between germline ends came to 18 bases. CDR1 is SGHNT, CDR2 YYREEE, per germline (reference sequence). This CDR3 has 16 amino acids. CDR3 DNA: TGTGCCAGCAGCTTGATGGACATCCGGGTGGTGGATACGCAGTATTTT. This encodes CASSLMDIRVVDTQYF.

The genes are TRBV4-3 and TRBJ2-7, with TRBD2 as a possible D gene (5 bases). Deletions cut 0 bases from V and 3 bases from J, with 12 bases between. This CDR3 is 15 amino acids long. Per germline, CDR1 LGHNA and CDR2 YSLEER. This chain's CDR3 is CASSQDGDYYYEQYF. The CDR3 DNA follows: TGCGCCAGCAGCCAAGATGGAGACTATTACTACGAGCAGTACTTC.

The chain is built from TRBV5-4 and TRBJ1-2, with 8 bases that match TRBD1. Germline V gene lookup returns CDR1 SGHNT and CDR2 YYREEE (reference sequence). The trim removed 0 bases at V and 5 bases at J, leaving 3 bases unmatched. There are 14 residues in the CDR3. CDR3 protein: CASSLGRGLYGYTF. CDR3 coding DNA: TGTGCCAGCAGCTTGGGCAGGGGGCTGTATGGCTACACCTTC.